This paragraph reports one T cell receptor (beta chain). This entry comes from a study of shared clonotypes between healthy human individuals. Looking at the study overall: CD4 naive and CD4 memory each took three plates per donor, while CD8 naive took two and CD8 memory one.

V lost 4 bases and J lost 6, with 12 bases in between. This CDR3 region has 13 residues. Germline CDR1 is KGHSH and CDR2 is LQKENI. Assay used: immunoSEQ multiplex PCR; TCRdb lists only in-frame clones, some missing. Found here are around 1.6 million clones, approximately 98% of them singletons; the top ten hold 0.45%. Sequenced: naive CD4+ T cells sorted from blood. The subset: CD45RA+ positively selected. The V gene is TRBV18, the J gene TRBJ1-1; D remains unclear. This clonotype originated in a man aged 25 to 40 in good health. The CDR3: CASSRNSGPEAFF. CDR3 DNA: TGTGCCAGCTCACGGAACTCCGGCCCTGAAGCTTTCTTT.